The following is a T cell receptor (beta chain) sequence with its context. Its antigen is as yet unknown. Different DNA sequences within this sample yield the same CDR3. This table comes from immunoSEQ multiplex PCR, and its TCRdb copy is limited to in-frame clones, with some not included. The table lists approximately 2.5 million clones, about 92% of them singletons. Caucasian adults living in Nashville, Tennessee, provided all samples. The data belong to a study of shared clonotypes between healthy human individuals. Study-wide context: Each donor's CD8 memory used one plate, CD8 naive two, each CD4 subset three. Study-level findings and limits: The generation probabilities recorded for non-shared clonotypes fell below those of clonotypes shared by all four donors.

CDR3 size: 16 residues. The germline CDR1 and CDR2 sequences are SGHAT and FQNNGV. V was clipped by 4 bases and J by 5 bases; unmatched bases: 9. The receptor's source is a man aged 18 to 30 in good health. This chain links TRBV11-2 with TRBJ2-5; 11 bases are shared with TRBD2. Sequenced: naive CD4+ T cells sorted from blood. The subset: CD45RA+ positively selected. The CDR3 region has the DNA TGTGCCAGCAGCTCATCTGTAGCGGGAGGGCAGGAGACCCAGTACTTC. Protein: CASSSSVAGGQETQYF.